The clone carrying this T cell receptor beta chain has just one count. Its antigen remains unknown. The data are from a study of cytomegalovirus exposure and HLA in healthy donors. On the study more broadly: From HLA-typed donors, an early data release held around 85 million unique TCRs. Overall study results and limits: A missense DCLRE1C variant was associated with V- and J-gene trimming of TCR beta chains in a later analysis, and an independent cohort replicated the association. In an earlier analysis, most TCR beta V segments were productive about 87% or about 30% of the time. Reports state that TCR beta sequences accurately predicted most subjects' HLA-A and HLA-B alleles.

This CDR3 has 14 residues. Germline CDR1 reads SNHLY; CDR2 reads FYNNEI. V lost 5 bases, J lost 6 bases, and 6 bases stayed unmatched. A multiplex PCR was run with 60 Vbeta primers and 13 Jbeta primers. Generated by immunoSEQ multiplex PCR, the TCRdb table keeps only in-frame clones and is missing some. Of some 100,000 clones in the sample, about 79% were seen once. What was sequenced was PBMCs. The rearrangement joins TRBV2 to TRBJ1-5; TRBD1 matches 8 bases. The sequence came from a male donor in good health and CMV-seropositive. The CDR3 DNA sequence: TGTGCCAGCAGTCGTGACAGGGGCGGTCAGCCCCAGCATTTT. Translated, it gives CASSRDRGGQPQHF. Together with reference TRBV2 and TRBJ1-5, the CDR3 gives the full variable domain: EPEVTQTPSHQVTQMGQEVILRCVPISNHLYFYWYRQILGQKVEFLVSFYNNEISEKSEIFDDQFSVERPDGSNFTLKIRSTKLEDSAMYFCASSRDRGGQPQHFGDGTRLSIL.